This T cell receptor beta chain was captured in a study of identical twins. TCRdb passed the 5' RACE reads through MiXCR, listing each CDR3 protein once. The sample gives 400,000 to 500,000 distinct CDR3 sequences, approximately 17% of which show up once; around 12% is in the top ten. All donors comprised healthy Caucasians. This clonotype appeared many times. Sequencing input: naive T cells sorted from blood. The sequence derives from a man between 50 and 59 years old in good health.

CDR3 in DNA: TGCGCCAGCAGCCGTACGGGGGAGCCCACCCAAGAGACCCAGTACTTC. Amino acids: CASSRTGEPTQETQYF. The chain is built from TRBV5-1 and TRBJ2-5; TRBD2 is a possible D gene (6 bases). The germline V gene has CDR1 SGHRS and CDR2 YFSETQ. V shed 4 bases and J shed 1 base, with 17 bases lying between them. This CDR3 contains 16 residues.